These 8 T cell receptor beta chains originate from one sample sequenced in a study of T cells in Graves' hyperthyroidism and ophthalmopathy. Amplification targeted TCR beta CDR3 regions from RNA transcripts. With the HTBI primer set, the TCR CDR3 went through a first round of RT-PCR. TCRdb re-analysed the multiplex PCR reads in MiXCR, keeping a single row per CDR3 protein. The sample carries about 560,000 distinct CDR3 sequences, approximately 15% recorded once. Sequencing was done on a sample of blood. The receptors were gathered from a woman aged 18-29 years with Graves' hyperthyroidism.

This clonotype was picked up many times. This rearrangement joins TRBV7-2 to TRBJ2-3; 10 nucleotides line up with TRBD2. Germline V gives CDR1 SGHTA, CDR2 FQGNSA. The CDR3 consists of 15 residues. V lost 4 bases to trimming and J lost 2 bases; unmatched junction nucleotides: 3. CDR3 DNA sequence: TGTGCCAGCAGCTCTAGCGGGGGAACCACAGATACGCAGTATTTT. Amino acids: CASSSSGGTTDTQYF. Using reference TRBV7-2 and TRBJ2-3 for the parts outside the CDR3, the full variable domain is GAGVSQSPSNKVTEKGKDVELRCDPISGHTALYWYRQSLGQGLEFLIYFQGNSAPDKSGLPSDRFSAERTGGSVSTLTIQRTQQEDSAVYLCASSSSGGTTDTQYFGPGTRLTVL.

The chain uses TRBV7-9 and TRBJ2-3; D remains unclear. CDR3 length: 12 amino acids. Deletions cut 5 bases from V and 10 bases from J, with 13 bases between. CDR1 and CDR2 from the germline V gene are SEHNR and FQNEAQ (reference sequence). The CDR3 DNA reads as TGTGCCAGCAGCACGAGACTCCCGGCGCAGTATTTT. It codes for CASSTRLPAQYF. The full variable domain, in which reference TRBV7-9 and TRBJ2-3 provide the parts outside the CDR3, is DTGVSQNPRHKITKRGQNVTFRCDPISEHNRLYWYRQTLGQGPEFLTYFQNEAQLEKSRLLSDRFSAERPKGSFSTLEIQRTEQGDSAMYLCASSTRLPAQYFGPGTRLTVL.

The chain recombines TRBV6-1 with TRBJ1-1; 10 bases align to TRBD1. The germline CDR1 and CDR2 sequences are MNHNS and SASEGT. The CDR3 has 12 amino acids. The J segment lost 11 bases and the V segment lost 2 bases, leaving 2 bases of the junction unmatched. The CDR3 reads CASSELDRGAFF. The CDR3 DNA reads TGTGCCAGCAGTGAACTGGACAGGGGGGCTTTCTTT.

For this clonotype: Given a much more abundant clone one base away, this may be a read error. The V gene is TRBV11-2, the J gene TRBJ2-2, with 10 positions matching TRBD2. V gave up 4 bases and J gave up 4 bases; unmatched junction bases: 3. Germline CDR1 reads SGHAT; CDR2 reads FQNNGV. This CDR3 region has 15 residues. Written as DNA, the CDR3 is TGTGCCAGCAGCTCCATAGCGGGGGGCACCGGGGAGCTGTTTTTT. This sequence encodes CASSSIAGGTGELFF.

The sample holds many counts of this clonotype. The V and J genes are TRBV9 and TRBJ2-3; D call uncertain. V shed 0 bases and J shed 4 bases, with 15 bases lying between them. Germline V lookup: CDR1 SGDLS, CDR2 YYNGEE. The CDR3 covers 16 residues. CDR3 loop: CASSVEPLAVPDTQYF. The CDR3 DNA sequence: TGTGCCAGCAGCGTAGAACCCCTCGCGGTCCCAGATACGCAGTATTTT. Combining the CDR3 with reference TRBV9 and TRBJ2-3 gives the whole variable domain DSGVTQTPKHLITATGQRVTLRCSPRSGDLSVYWYQQSLDQGLQFLIQYYNGEERAKGNILERFSAQQFPDLHSELNLSSLELGDSALYFCASSVEPLAVPDTQYFGPGTRLTVL.

This clonotype was found many times. The gene calls are TRBV20-1 and TRBJ2-1, with a possible D match to TRBD2 (6 bases). Between the trimmed V and J ends, which lost 0 bases and 9 bases, there was a span of 18 bases. The CDR3 contains 15 residues. Germline V gene sequence: CDR1 DFQATT, CDR2 SNEGSKA (reference sequence). DNA of the CDR3: TGCAGTGCTAGAGACGGGAGAGAGGACAATGGTGAGCAGTTCTTC. Amino acids: CSARDGREDNGEQFF.

In this sample, this clonotype turned up a few times. The rearrangement uses TRBV3-1 and TRBJ2-7; D unresolved. CDR3 length equals 17 residues. Deletions cut 0 bases from V and 5 bases from J, with 20 bases between. CDR1 is LGHDT, CDR2 YNNKEL, per germline (reference sequence). CDR3 region: CASSQDFPPRNTHEQYF. The DNA of the CDR3 is TGTGCCAGCAGCCAAGATTTTCCCCCTAGAAACACCCACGAGCAGTACTTC.

CDR3 coding DNA: TGTGCCAGCAGGGAAACTAGCGGGATAAGAAACAATGAGCAGTTCTTC. Residues: CASRETSGIRNNEQFF. The V and J genes are TRBV6-1 and TRBJ2-1; 10 nucleotides align to TRBD2. The CDR3 has 16 residues. Germline values: CDR1 MNHNS, CDR2 SASEGT. V lost 6 bases and J lost 5; bases outside the gene matches: 10.